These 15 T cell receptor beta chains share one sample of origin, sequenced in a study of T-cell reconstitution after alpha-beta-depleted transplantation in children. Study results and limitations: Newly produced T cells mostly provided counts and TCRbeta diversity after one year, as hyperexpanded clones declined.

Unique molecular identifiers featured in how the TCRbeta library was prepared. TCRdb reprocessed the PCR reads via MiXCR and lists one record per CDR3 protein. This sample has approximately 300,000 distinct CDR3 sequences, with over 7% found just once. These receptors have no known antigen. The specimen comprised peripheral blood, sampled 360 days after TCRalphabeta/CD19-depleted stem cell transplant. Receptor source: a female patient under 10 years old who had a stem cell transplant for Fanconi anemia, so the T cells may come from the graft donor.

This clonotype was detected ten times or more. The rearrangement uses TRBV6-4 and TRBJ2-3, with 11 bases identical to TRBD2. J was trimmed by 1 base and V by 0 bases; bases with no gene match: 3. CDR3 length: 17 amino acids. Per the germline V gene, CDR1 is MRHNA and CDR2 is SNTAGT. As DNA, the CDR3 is TGTGCCAGCAGTGACTCGACTAGCGGGACGGGCACAGATACGCAGTATTTT. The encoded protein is CASSDSTSGTGTDTQYF.

The CDR3 loop is CASSRALGGANEQFF. The CDR3 nucleotides are TGTGCCAGCAGCCGGGCTTTGGGGGGGGCTAATGAGCAGTTCTTC. The V and J genes are TRBV7-3 and TRBJ2-1; a weak D match, TRBD2 (7 bases). V lost 5 bases, J lost 7 bases, and 18 bases lay in between. The CDR3 is 15 amino acids. Germline V CDR1 and CDR2: SGHTA, FQGTGA. The full variable domain, its missing parts supplied by reference TRBV7-3 and TRBJ2-1, is GAGVSQTPSNKVTEKGKYVELRCDPISGHTALYWYRQSLGQGPEFLIYFQGTGAADDSGLPNDRFFAVRPEGSVSTLKIQRTERGDSAVYLCASSRALGGANEQFFGPGTRLTVL.

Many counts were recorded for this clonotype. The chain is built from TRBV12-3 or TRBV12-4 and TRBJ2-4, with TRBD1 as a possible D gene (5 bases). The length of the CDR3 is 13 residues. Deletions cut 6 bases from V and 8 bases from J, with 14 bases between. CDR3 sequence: CASRQGRNHIQYF. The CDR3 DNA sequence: TGTGCCAGCAGGCAGGGAAGGAACCACATTCAGTACTTC.

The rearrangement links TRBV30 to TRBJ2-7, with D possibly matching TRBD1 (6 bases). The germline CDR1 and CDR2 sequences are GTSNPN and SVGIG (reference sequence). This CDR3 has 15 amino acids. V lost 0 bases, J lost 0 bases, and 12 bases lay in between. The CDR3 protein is CAWSVGTFPSYEQYF. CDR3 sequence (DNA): TGTGCCTGGAGTGTTGGGACATTCCCCTCCTACGAGCAGTACTTC. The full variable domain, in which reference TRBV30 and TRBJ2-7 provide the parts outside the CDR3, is SQTIHQWPATLVQPVGSPLSLECTVEGTSNPNLYWYRQAAGRGLQLLFYSVGIGQISSEVPQNLSASRPQDRQFILSSKKLLLSDSGFYLCAWSVGTFPSYEQYFGPGTRLTVT.

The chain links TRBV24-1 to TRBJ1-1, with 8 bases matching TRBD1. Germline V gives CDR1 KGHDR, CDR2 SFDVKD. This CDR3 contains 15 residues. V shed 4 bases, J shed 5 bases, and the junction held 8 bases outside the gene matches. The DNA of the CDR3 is TGTGCCACCAGTGACCCCGGACAGGGTGGAACTGAAGCTTTCTTT. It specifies CATSDPGQGGTEAFF.

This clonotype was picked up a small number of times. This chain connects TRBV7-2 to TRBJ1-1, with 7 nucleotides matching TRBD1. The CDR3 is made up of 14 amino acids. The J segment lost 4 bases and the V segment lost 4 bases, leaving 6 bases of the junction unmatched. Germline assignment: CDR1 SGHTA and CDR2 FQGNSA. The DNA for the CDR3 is TGTGCCAGCAGCTCGGACAGGCCGGGCACTGAAGCTTTCTTT. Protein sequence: CASSSDRPGTEAFF.

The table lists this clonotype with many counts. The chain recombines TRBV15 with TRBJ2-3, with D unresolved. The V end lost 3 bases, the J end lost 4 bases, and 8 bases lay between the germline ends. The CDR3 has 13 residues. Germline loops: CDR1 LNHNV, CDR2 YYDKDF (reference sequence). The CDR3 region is CATSSYFSDTQYF. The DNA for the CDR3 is TGTGCCACCAGCAGTTACTTCTCAGATACGCAGTATTTT.

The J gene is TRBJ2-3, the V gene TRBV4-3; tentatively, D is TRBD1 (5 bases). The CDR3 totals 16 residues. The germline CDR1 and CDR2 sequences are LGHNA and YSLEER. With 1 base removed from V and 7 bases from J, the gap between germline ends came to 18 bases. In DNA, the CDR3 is TGCGCCAGCAGCCAAGGACCCCAGGGTTCCCTATATACGCAGTATTTT. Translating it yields CASSQGPQGSLYTQYF.

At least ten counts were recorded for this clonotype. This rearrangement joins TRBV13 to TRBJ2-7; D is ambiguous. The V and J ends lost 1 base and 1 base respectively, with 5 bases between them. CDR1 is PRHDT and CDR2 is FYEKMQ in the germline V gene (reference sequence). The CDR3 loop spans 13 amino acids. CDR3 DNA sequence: TGTGCCAGCAGCTTAGCCAGGTCCTACGAGCAGTACGTC. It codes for CASSLARSYEQYV.

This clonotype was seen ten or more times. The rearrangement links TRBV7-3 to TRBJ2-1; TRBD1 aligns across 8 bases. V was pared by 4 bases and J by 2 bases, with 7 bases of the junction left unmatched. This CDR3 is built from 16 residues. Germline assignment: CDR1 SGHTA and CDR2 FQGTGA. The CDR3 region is CASSSQGQGPYNEQFF. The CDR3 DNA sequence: TGTGCCAGCAGCTCCCAAGGACAGGGCCCCTACAATGAGCAGTTCTTC.

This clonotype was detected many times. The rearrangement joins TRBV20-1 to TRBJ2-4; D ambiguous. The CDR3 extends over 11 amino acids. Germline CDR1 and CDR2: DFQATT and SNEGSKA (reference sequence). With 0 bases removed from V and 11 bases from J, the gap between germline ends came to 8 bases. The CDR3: CSARDRVLQYF. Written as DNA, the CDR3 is TGCAGTGCTAGAGATCGGGTCCTTCAGTACTTC.

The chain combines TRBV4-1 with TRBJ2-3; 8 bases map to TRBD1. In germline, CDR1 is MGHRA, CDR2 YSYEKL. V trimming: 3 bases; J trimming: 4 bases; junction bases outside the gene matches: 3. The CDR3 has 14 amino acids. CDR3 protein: CASSHPTGADTQYF. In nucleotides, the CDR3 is TGCGCCAGCAGCCATCCGACAGGGGCAGATACGCAGTATTTT.

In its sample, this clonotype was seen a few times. The CDR3 loop is CASSPIWDRDTDTQYF. The CDR3, as DNA: TGCGCCAGCAGCCCTATATGGGACAGGGATACAGATACGCAGTATTTT. This sequence joins TRBV4-3 and TRBJ2-3; 9 bases line up with TRBD1. J was trimmed by 3 bases and V by 4 bases; bases with no gene match: 8. The CDR3 loop spans 16 amino acids. The germline CDR1 and CDR2 sequences are LGHNA and YSLEER.

CDR3 bases: TGTGCCAGCAGTTACTATACAGGGCTTGGTAACTATGGCTACACCTTC. Translation: CASSYYTGLGNYGYTF. This sequence joins TRBV6-5 and TRBJ1-2, with D maybe TRBD1 (6 bases). The CDR3 extends over 16 amino acids. The germline gives CDR1 MNHEY, CDR2 SVGAGI. V lost 1 base, J lost 1 base, and 13 bases lay in between.

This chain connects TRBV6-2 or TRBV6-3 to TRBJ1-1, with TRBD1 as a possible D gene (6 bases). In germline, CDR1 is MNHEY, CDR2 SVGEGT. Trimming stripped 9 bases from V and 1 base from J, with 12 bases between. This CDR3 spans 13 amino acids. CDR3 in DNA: TGTGCCAGTAGGGGGGCTACGAACACTGAAGCTTTCTTT. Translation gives CASRGATNTEAFF.